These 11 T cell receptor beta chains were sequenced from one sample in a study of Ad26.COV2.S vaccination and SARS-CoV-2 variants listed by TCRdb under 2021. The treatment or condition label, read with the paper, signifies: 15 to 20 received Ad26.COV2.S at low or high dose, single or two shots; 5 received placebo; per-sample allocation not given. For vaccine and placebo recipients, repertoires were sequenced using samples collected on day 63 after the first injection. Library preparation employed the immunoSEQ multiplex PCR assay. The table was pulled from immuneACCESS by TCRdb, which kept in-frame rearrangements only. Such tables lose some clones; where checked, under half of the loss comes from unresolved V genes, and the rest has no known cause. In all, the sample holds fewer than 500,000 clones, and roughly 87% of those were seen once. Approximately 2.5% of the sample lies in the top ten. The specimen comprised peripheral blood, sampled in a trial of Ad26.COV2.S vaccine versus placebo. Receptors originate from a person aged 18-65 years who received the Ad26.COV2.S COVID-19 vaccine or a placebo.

The CDR3 DNA is TGTGCCATCAGTGACAGTAGGGGAGGCAATCAGCCCCAGCATTTT. Its protein product is CAISDSRGGNQPQHF. The J gene is TRBJ1-5, the V gene TRBV10-3, with D perhaps matching TRBD1 (5 bases). Germline V CDR1 and CDR2: ENHRY, SYGVKD. CDR3 length: 15 residues. V gave up 3 bases and J gave up 2 bases, with 11 bases separating them.

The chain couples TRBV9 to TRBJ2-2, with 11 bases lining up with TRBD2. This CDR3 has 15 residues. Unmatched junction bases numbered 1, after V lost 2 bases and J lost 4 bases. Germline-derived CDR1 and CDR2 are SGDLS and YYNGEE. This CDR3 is CASSVTSGGTGELFF. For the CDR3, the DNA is TGTGCCAGCAGCGTTACTAGCGGGGGCACCGGGGAGCTGTTTTTT.

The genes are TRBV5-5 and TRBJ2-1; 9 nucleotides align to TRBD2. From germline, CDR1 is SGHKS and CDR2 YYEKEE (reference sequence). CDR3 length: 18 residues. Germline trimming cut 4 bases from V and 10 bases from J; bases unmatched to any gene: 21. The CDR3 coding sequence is TGTGCCAGCAGCCGGGGGGCCGTGATGGCGGGAGGGCTAGGAGAGCAGTTCTTC. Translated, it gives CASSRGAVMAGGLGEQFF.

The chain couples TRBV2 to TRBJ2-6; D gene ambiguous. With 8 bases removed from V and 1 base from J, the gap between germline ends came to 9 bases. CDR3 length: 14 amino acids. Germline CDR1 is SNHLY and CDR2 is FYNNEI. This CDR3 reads CASGKESGANVLTF. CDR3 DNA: TGTGCCAGCGGGAAGGAGTCTGGGGCCAACGTCCTGACTTTC.

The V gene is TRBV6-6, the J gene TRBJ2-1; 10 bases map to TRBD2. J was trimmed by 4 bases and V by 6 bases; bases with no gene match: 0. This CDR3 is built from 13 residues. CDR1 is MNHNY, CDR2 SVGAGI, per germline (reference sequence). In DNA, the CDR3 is TGTGCCAGCAGACTAGCGGGGTACAATGAGCAGTTCTTC. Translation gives CASRLAGYNEQFF.

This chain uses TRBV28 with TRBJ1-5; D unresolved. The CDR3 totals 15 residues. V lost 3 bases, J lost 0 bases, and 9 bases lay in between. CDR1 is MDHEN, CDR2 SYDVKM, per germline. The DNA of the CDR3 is TGTGCCAGCAGTTTGGGCAGTCCTAGCAATCAGCCCCAGCATTTT. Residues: CASSLGSPSNQPQHF.

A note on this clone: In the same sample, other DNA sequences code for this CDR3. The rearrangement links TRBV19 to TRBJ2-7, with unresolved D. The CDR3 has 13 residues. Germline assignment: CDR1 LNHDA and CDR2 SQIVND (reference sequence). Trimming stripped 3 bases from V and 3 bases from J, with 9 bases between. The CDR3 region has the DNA TGTGCCAGTAGTATTGTCCCCGGCTACGAGCAGTACGTC. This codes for CASSIVPGYEQYV.

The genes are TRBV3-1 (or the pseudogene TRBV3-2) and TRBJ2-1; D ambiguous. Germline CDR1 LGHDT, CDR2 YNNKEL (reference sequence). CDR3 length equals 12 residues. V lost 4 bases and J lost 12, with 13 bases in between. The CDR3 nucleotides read TGTGCCAGCAGCCGAGCGCCAGATAGGCAGTTCTTC. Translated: CASSRAPDRQFF.

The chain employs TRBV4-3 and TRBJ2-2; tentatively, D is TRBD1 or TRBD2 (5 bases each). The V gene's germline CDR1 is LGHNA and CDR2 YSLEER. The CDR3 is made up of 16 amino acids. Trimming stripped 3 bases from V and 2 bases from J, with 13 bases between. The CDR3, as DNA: TGCGCCAGCAGCCAGCTCCGGGACCTCAACACCGGGGAGCTGTTTTTT. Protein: CASSQLRDLNTGELFF.

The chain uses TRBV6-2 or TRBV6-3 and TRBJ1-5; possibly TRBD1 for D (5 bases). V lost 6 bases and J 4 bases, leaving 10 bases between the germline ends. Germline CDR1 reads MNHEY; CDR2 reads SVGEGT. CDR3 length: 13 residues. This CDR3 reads CASSPDRNQPQHF. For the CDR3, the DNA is TGTGCCAGCAGCCCCGACAGAAATCAGCCCCAGCATTTT.

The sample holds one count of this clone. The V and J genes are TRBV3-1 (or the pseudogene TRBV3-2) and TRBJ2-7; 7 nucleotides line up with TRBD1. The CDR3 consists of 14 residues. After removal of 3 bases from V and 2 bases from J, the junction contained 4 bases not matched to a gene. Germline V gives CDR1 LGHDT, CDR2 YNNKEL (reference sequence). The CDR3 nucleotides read TGTGCCAGCAGCCAGGGGGACAGCCCCTACGAGCAGTACTTC. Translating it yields CASSQGDSPYEQYF.